This entry concerns a single T cell receptor beta chain. What it binds is not known. The data are from a study of a mutant IDH1 vaccine in newly diagnosed glioma. Looking at the study overall: Among treated patients, around 62% were male and around 38% female, and mean age was approximately 40 years. Prior therapy was radiotherapy, temozolomide, or both; most received both.

Study outcomes and limitations: Researchers report vaccine-induced immune responses in roughly 93% of patients.

Method: immunoSEQ multiplex PCR; TCRdb's copy keeps in-frame clones and lacks some. The sample records over 45,000 clones, 75% to 95% being singletons. The time point denotes: baseline, week 1 (first vaccination visit). Described treatment: pre-vaccination baseline after standard-of-care therapy. Each of the donors came in with new WHO grade 3 or 4 astrocytomas that were IDH1-mutant and ATRX-lost. Trimming stripped 1 base from V and 9 bases from J, with 7 bases between. This CDR3 region has 12 residues. Looked up from germline, CDR1 is MNHEY and CDR2 is SMNVEV (reference sequence). The genes are TRBV27 and TRBJ2-1; possible D gene TRBD2, 6 bases. This specimen was PBMCs, taken from a glioma patient treated with radiotherapy, temozolomide or both. The receptor's source is a man in his fifties or sixties with glioma. CDR3 sequence reads: CASSLWGGEQFF. CDR3 in DNA: TGTGCCAGCAGTTTATGGGGAGGTGAGCAGTTCTTC.